These T cell receptor beta chains were read from a single sample in a study of T cell responses to AZD1222 COVID-19 vaccine. Clones were sequenced by immunoSEQ multiplex PCR, and TCRdb holds only the in-frame ones, with some missing. The data contain around 250,000 clones, more than 85% of them seen just once; the ten biggest clones take up around 0.5%. Source: peripheral blood, taken on day 0 of AZD1222 vaccination. The receptor source for this set is an adult in good health. Both conserved end residues are part of each CDR3. The D gene is left open where the match is weak. Size tells how often a clone was seen (once, few, many) or the class of an expanded clone, and some rows leave it out.

TRBV3-1/TRBV3-2,TRBJ2-7,once,-,CASSQASYEQYF,TGTGCCAGCAGCCAAGCTTCCTACGAGCAGTACTTC
TRBV7-2,TRBJ1-2,-,-,CASSLGAVGVGTF,-
TRBV25-1,TRBJ2-1,-,TRBD2,CASSGQVGTSGYNEQFF,TGTGCCAGCAGTGGACAGGTGGGGACTAGCGGCTACAATGAGCAGTTCTTC
TRBV19,TRBJ2-2,-,TRBD1,CASIQGQGYTGELFF,TGTGCCAGTATACAGGGACAGGGGTACACCGGGGAGCTGTTTTTT
TRBV7-9,TRBJ2-5,once,-,CASSLTVYQETQYF,TGTGCCAGCAGCTTAACCGTGTACCAAGAGACCCAGTACTTC
TRBV20-1,TRBJ1-5,-,TRBD1,CSASFGTGGNQPQHF,TGCAGTGCTAGTTTCGGGACAGGGGGCAATCAGCCCCAGCATTTT
TRBV7-2,TRBJ1-5,-,-,CASSFDPKQSQHF,TGTGCCAGCAGCTTCGACCCCAAGCAGTCCCAGCATTTT
TRBV3-1/TRBV3-2,TRBJ1-6,-,-,CASSYQGSNSPLHF,TGTGCCAGCAGCTACCAGGGTAGTAATTCACCCCTCCACTTT
TRBV5-6,TRBJ2-1,-,TRBD1,CASSWETGVGEQFF,TGTGCCAGCAGCTGGGAGACAGGGGTCGGTGAGCAGTTCTTC
TRBV2,TRBJ2-7,-,TRBD1,CASSIQGYEQYF,TGTGCCAGCAGTATACAGGGGTACGAGCAGTACTTC
TRBV3-1/TRBV3-2,TRBJ1-2,once,-,CASSQVNGNYGYTF,TGTGCCAGCAGCCAAGTAAACGGTAACTATGGCTACACCTTC
TRBV18,TRBJ2-2,-,-,CASSSQGRWTGELFF,TGTGCCAGCTCAAGCCAGGGGAGATGGACCGGGGAGCTGTTTTTT
TRBV20-1,TRBJ1-2,-,-,CSARINGYTF,TGCAGTGCTAGAATAAACGGCTACACCTTC
TRBV7-9,TRBJ2-7,few,-,CASSLGFRGADEQYF,TGTGCCAGCAGCTTAGGGTTTCGGGGGGCCGACGAGCAGTACTTC
TRBV28,TRBJ1-6,-,-,CASSLNSPLHF,TGTGCCAGCAGTCTAAATTCACCCCTCCACTTT
TRBV5-1,TRBJ1-4,-,-,CASSTHGGVDEKLFF,TGCGCCAGCAGCACCCATGGAGGGGTCGATGAAAAACTGTTTTTT
TRBV6-5,TRBJ2-7,-,-,CASRRGNEQYF,TGTGCCAGCCGCAGGGGCAACGAGCAGTACTTC
TRBV2,TRBJ2-7,-,TRBD2,CASSEGGGPYEQYF,TGTGCCAGCAGTGAGGGCGGGGGGCCTTACGAGCAGTACTTC
TRBV28,TRBJ2-5,-,TRBD2,CASSSASGGQETQYF,TGTGCCAGCAGTTCAGCTAGCGGGGGACAAGAGACCCAGTACTTC
TRBV28,TRBJ1-1,-,-,CASSSQGLNTEAFF,TGTGCCAGCAGTTCCCAGGGGCTGAACACTGAAGCTTTCTTT
TRBV7-9,TRBJ1-2,-,-,CASSLESAYGYTF,TGTGCCAGCAGCTTAGAGTCAGCCTATGGCTACACCTTC
TRBV5-5,TRBJ1-5,-,-,CASSSNAPGLNQPQHF,TGTGCCAGCAGCTCCAACGCCCCCGGCCTCAATCAGCCCCAGCATTTT
TRBV7-9,TRBJ1-2,many,-,CASSPDTVHGYTF,TGTGCCAGCAGCCCAGACACTGTCCATGGCTACACCTTC
TRBV20-1,TRBJ1-1,-,-,CSASRGTEAFF,TGCAGTGCTTCCAGGGGTACTGAAGCTTTCTTT
TRBV4-1,TRBJ1-1,many,-,CASRPGPARSLNTEAFF,TGCGCCAGCCGACCGGGACCCGCACGCAGTTTGAACACTGAAGCTTTCTTT
TRBV5-1,TRBJ1-2,-,-,CASSLATGRRGYTF,TGCGCCAGCAGCTTGGCCACGGGGCGCAGAGGCTACACCTTC
TRBV28,TRBJ1-5,-,-,CASNLGTIDRPQHF,TGTGCCAGCAACTTAGGGACTATTGATCGCCCCCAGCATTTT
TRBV2,TRBJ1-5,-,-,CASRGDGNQPQHF,TGTGCCAGCAGGGGTGATGGAAATCAGCCCCAGCATTTT
TRBV5-1,TRBJ1-2,-,TRBD1,CASSWGQGTYGYTF,TGCGCCAGCAGCTGGGGACAGGGGACCTATGGCTACACCTTC
TRBV6-5,TRBJ2-7,-,TRBD2,CASGPGGARTYEQYF,TGTGCCAGCGGCCCCGGGGGGGCCCGAACCTACGAGCAGTACTTC
TRBV19,TRBJ1-5,-,-,CASSIDPRYSNQPQHF,TGTGCCAGTAGTATAGATCCACGGTATAGCAATCAGCCCCAGCATTTT
TRBV19,TRBJ1-5,-,-,CASRGFGTQHF,TGTGCCAGCAGGGGATTTGGGACCCAGCATTTT
TRBV5-1,TRBJ2-5,-,-,CASSLERTEETQYF,TGCGCCAGCAGCTTGGAAAGAACCGAAGAGACCCAGTACTTC
TRBV19,TRBJ2-3,-,-,CVLLIADTQYF,TGTGTCCTTCTAATCGCAGATACGCAGTATTTT
TRBV27,TRBJ1-1,-,-,CASSLFSGALNTEAFF,TGTGCCAGCAGTTTATTCTCGGGGGCCCTGAACACTGAAGCTTTCTTT
TRBV5-1,TRBJ1-2,few,-,CASSLGTSYGYTF,TGCGCCAGCAGCTTGGGGACAAGCTATGGCTACACCTTC
TRBV18,TRBJ2-2,-,-,CASSPIGSGELFF,TGTGCCAGCTCACCAATCGGATCCGGGGAGCTGTTTTTT
TRBV5-8,TRBJ2-7,-,-,CASSQPGGSSSYEQYF,TGTGCCAGCAGCCAACCTGGGGGGTCAAGCTCCTACGAGCAGTACTTC
TRBV27,TRBJ1-1,-,TRBD1,CASSVDRGGTEAFF,TGTGCCAGCAGTGTCGACAGGGGCGGCACTGAAGCTTTCTTT
TRBV3-1/TRBV3-2,TRBJ1-2,-,-,CASSQWGQGYTF,TGTGCCAGCAGCCAATGGGGTCAGGGCTACACCTTC
TRBV30,TRBJ1-5,-,TRBD1,CAWAPTSGGRSNQPQHF,TGTGCCTGGGCGCCCACTTCAGGGGGCAGGAGCAATCAGCCCCAGCATTTT
TRBV6-5,TRBJ2-7,-,TRBD1,CASSPGTAFNEQYF,TGTGCCAGCAGCCCCGGGACAGCGTTTAACGAGCAGTACTTC
TRBV6-2/TRBV6-3,TRBJ2-3,-,TRBD2,CASSPRGFSTDTQYF,TGTGCCAGCAGTCCGCGGGGGTTCAGCACAGATACGCAGTATTTT
TRBV2,TRBJ1-5,-,TRBD1,CASSEEQGQPQHF,TGTGCCAGCAGTGAAGAACAGGGGCAGCCCCAGCATTTT
TRBV19,TRBJ1-5,-,-,CASNLPGGNQPQHF,TGTGCCAGTAACCTCCCGGGGGGCAATCAGCCCCAGCATTTT
TRBV4-1,TRBJ2-5,-,TRBD2,CASSRWVAGTQETQYF,TGCGCCAGCAGCCGGTGGGTAGCGGGGACCCAAGAGACCCAGTACTTC
TRBV6-5,TRBJ2-5,-,TRBD1,CASSYTGQGEETQYF,TGTGCCAGCAGTTACACAGGACAGGGAGAAGAGACCCAGTACTTC
TRBV2,TRBJ2-7,-,-,CASSETLGQYF,TGTGCCAGCAGTGAAACATTGGGGCAGTACTTC
TRBV18,TRBJ1-2,-,-,CASSLQGASYTF,TGTGCCAGCTCACTCCAGGGAGCTTCCTACACCTTC
TRBV28,TRBJ1-6,few,TRBD1,CASSSGTGGSSPLHF,TGTGCCAGCAGTTCAGGGACAGGGGGCAGTTCACCCCTCCACTTT
TRBV9,TRBJ1-3,once,-,CASSVGGAGNTIYF,TGTGCCAGCAGCGTAGGTGGAGCTGGAAACACCATATATTTT
TRBV28,TRBJ2-7,-,-,CASSLWAGGLSYEQYF,TGTGCCAGCAGTTTATGGGCAGGAGGACTCTCCTACGAGCAGTACTTC
TRBV28,TRBJ2-7,-,-,CASSKSGRAYEQYF,TGTGCCAGCAGTAAATCTGGCAGGGCCTACGAGCAGTACTTC
TRBV5-1,TRBJ2-2,once,-,CASSEGPNTGELFF,TGCGCCAGCAGCGAGGGGCCGAACACCGGGGAGCTGTTTTTT
TRBV10-3,TRBJ2-6,once,TRBD1,CASARQGASGANVLTF,TGTGCCTCCGCGCGGCAGGGGGCATCTGGGGCCAACGTCCTGACTTTC
TRBV6-5,TRBJ1-2,-,-,CASSLGSDYGYTF,TGTGCCAGCAGCCTCGGATCGGATTATGGCTACACCTTC
TRBV24-1,TRBJ2-3,-,-,CATGTSTDTQYF,TGTGCCACCGGGACTAGCACAGATACGCAGTATTTT
TRBV5-5,TRBJ1-4,-,-,CASSFRVANEKLFF,TGTGCCAGCAGCTTCCGGGTGGCTAATGAAAAACTGTTTTTT
TRBV12-3/TRBV12-4,TRBJ1-4,-,-,CASSLEGKLFF,TGTGCCAGCAGTTTAGAAGGAAAACTGTTTTTT
TRBV28,TRBJ1-3,-,-,CASSVYSREYGNTIYF,TGTGCCAGCAGCGTCTACTCCAGGGAGTATGGAAACACCATATATTTT